These 29 T cell receptor beta chains originate from one sample sequenced in a study of T-cell reconstitution after alpha-beta-depleted transplantation in children. Unique molecular identifiers were incorporated when the TCRbeta library was constructed. TCRdb re-derived calls from the PCR reads in MiXCR, one entry per CDR3 protein. The sample has around 240,000 distinct CDR3 sequences; 9.7% are singletons. The sequenced sample was PBMCs from the stem cell graft donor, obtained from the stem cell graft. The receptors derive from a human donor who donated a stem cell graft to a child with SCID.

This clonotype was detected many times. The V gene is TRBV7-6, the J gene TRBJ1-2; tentative D call: TRBD1 (6 bases). V was trimmed by 5 bases and J by 9 bases, leaving 22 bases between them. The V gene's germline CDR1 is SGHVS and CDR2 FNYEAQ. The CDR3 covers 15 residues. The CDR3 loop is CASSPEGVLPFSYTF. CDR3 DNA sequence: TGTGCCAGCAGCCCAGAGGGGGTTCTCCCATTTAGCTACACCTTC.

This clonotype was seen repeatedly, ten times or more. The J gene is TRBJ2-3, the V gene TRBV7-9; D remains ambiguous. Trimming pared 3 bases from V and 0 bases from J, leaving 7 bases between. The CDR3 runs to 14 residues. Germline-derived CDR1 and CDR2 are SEHNR and FQNEAQ (reference sequence). As DNA, the CDR3 is TGTGCCAGCAGCTTCACCACTAGCACAGATACGCAGTATTTT. This sequence encodes CASSFTTSTDTQYF.

This clonotype has at least ten counts. The chain has TRBV6-5 and TRBJ1-4; D is uncertain. The CDR3 has 16 residues. The V end lost 1 base, the J end lost 6 bases, and 15 bases lay between the germline ends. Germline CDR1 and CDR2: MNHEY and SVGAGI. This CDR3 reads CASSYLSGLRDEKLFF. The CDR3 DNA reads as TGTGCCAGCAGTTACTTGAGCGGCCTGCGTGATGAAAAACTGTTTTTT.

A note on this clonotype: Just one base apart from a much larger clone, this may be a read error. The missing conserved phenylalanine or tryptophan at the end of this CDR3 makes a read error likely. The chain recombines TRBV27 with TRBJ2-7; D is ambiguous. Germline CDR1 MNHEY, CDR2 SMNVEV (reference sequence). This CDR3 contains 13 residues. The V and J ends lost 6 bases and 3 bases respectively, with 12 bases between them. CDR3 amino acids: CASRLRHGYEQYS. CDR3 DNA: TGTGCCAGCAGACTTCGACACGGCTACGAGCAGTACTCC.

At least ten counts were recorded for this clonotype. This sequence joins TRBV5-1 and TRBJ1-4; D is unresolved. This CDR3 region has 15 residues. Germline CDR1 SGHRS, CDR2 YFSETQ. Trimming pared 2 bases from V and 0 bases from J, leaving 8 bases between. The CDR3 coding sequence is TGCGCCAGCAGCTTCGGTTCTTCAACTAATGAAAAACTGTTTTTT. The encoded protein is CASSFGSSTNEKLFF.

The chain is built from TRBV12-3 or TRBV12-4 and TRBJ2-7; possible D gene TRBD1, 6 bases. CDR3 length: 12 residues. Trimming shortened V by 7 bases and J by 6 bases, and 13 bases separated the two germline ends. The CDR3 region is CASTESGAEQYF. The CDR3 nucleotides are TGTGCCAGCACCGAGTCAGGGGCCGAGCAGTACTTC.

This clonotype appeared many times. The V gene is TRBV25-1, the J gene TRBJ2-7, with 11 bases aligning to TRBD2. The germline V gene has CDR1 MGHDK and CDR2 SYGVNS. The junction had 5 bases not matched to a gene; V was cut back by 3 bases and J by 4 bases. The CDR3 length is 15 residues. In DNA form, the CDR3 reads TGTGCCAGCAGTGAGGCTAGCGGGGGGTTTTACGAGCAGTACTTC. Amino acid sequence: CASSEASGGFYEQYF.

This clonotype was detected ten times or more. The chain uses TRBV5-1 and TRBJ2-4; D perhaps matches TRBD1 (5 bases). Germline loops: CDR1 SGHRS, CDR2 YFSETQ. With 1 base removed from V and 1 base from J, the gap between germline ends came to 9 bases. The CDR3 length is 15 residues. CDR3 nucleotide sequence: TGCGCCAGCAGCTTGATAGGGGTGGCCAAAAACATTCAGTACTTC. Translating gives CASSLIGVAKNIQYF. Combining the CDR3 with reference TRBV5-1 and TRBJ2-4 gives the whole variable domain KAGVTQTPRYLIKTRGQQVTLSCSPISGHRSVSWYQQTPGQGLQFLFEYFSETQRNKGNFPGRFSGRQFSNSRSEMNVSTLELGDSALYLCASSLIGVAKNIQYFGAGTRLSVL.

The table lists this clonotype with many counts. This chain uses TRBV5-6 with TRBJ2-5; D is perhaps TRBD1 (6 bases). This CDR3 contains 15 residues. V was clipped by 3 bases and J by 1 base, with 13 bases between them. CDR1 is SGHDT and CDR2 is YYEEEE in the germline V gene. CDR3 amino acids: CASSSRGGLQETQYF. As DNA, the CDR3 is TGTGCCAGCAGCTCTCGAGGGGGTCTCCAAGAGACCCAGTACTTC.

Ten or more counts support this clonotype. This chain connects TRBV10-3 to TRBJ1-1; weak D call: TRBD1 (6 bases). The CDR3 sequence is 12 residues long. The germline V and J ends were trimmed by 6 bases and 6 bases, with 11 bases remaining between them. Germline CDR1 reads ENHRY; CDR2 reads SYGVKD. The CDR3 sequence is CAISQNRAEAFF. The DNA for the CDR3 is TGTGCCATCAGCCAGAACAGGGCTGAAGCTTTCTTT.

The chain's CDR3 is CASSLASGVRQTQYF. The CDR3 nucleotides read TGTGCCAGCAGCTTGGCCTCGGGGGTCCGGCAGACCCAGTACTTC. The rearrangement joins TRBV28 to TRBJ2-5; possible D gene TRBD2, 6 bases. Trimming stripped 6 bases from V and 6 bases from J, with 20 bases between. This CDR3 region has 15 residues. CDR1 MDHEN and CDR2 SYDVKM come from the germline V gene.

There are many counts of this clonotype. The gene calls are TRBV12-3 or TRBV12-4 and TRBJ1-1; D not certain. The CDR3 covers 14 residues. The germline V and J ends were trimmed by 6 bases and 4 bases, with 15 bases remaining between them. The CDR3 here is CASSPYGEGTEAFF. CDR3 in DNA: TGTGCCAGCAGCCCCTACGGGGAAGGCACTGAAGCTTTCTTT.

The J gene is TRBJ2-1, the V gene TRBV7-3; 8 nucleotides line up with TRBD2. Unmatched junction bases numbered 6, after V lost 5 bases and J lost 0 bases. The CDR3 spans 16 residues. Germline loops: CDR1 SGHTA, CDR2 FQGTGA. CDR3 bases: TGTGCCAGCAGCCCCACTAGCGGCGACTCCTACAATGAGCAGTTCTTC. Its translation: CASSPTSGDSYNEQFF.

This clonotype was counted many times. The V call is TRBV12-3 or TRBV12-4, the J call TRBJ1-2; D unresolved. Trimming stripped 6 bases from V and 0 bases from J, with 11 bases between. The CDR3 sequence is 14 residues long. CDR3 in amino acids: CASSLRGTNYGYTF. CDR3 coding DNA: TGTGCCAGCAGCCTGCGGGGAACTAACTATGGCTACACCTTC.

This clonotype was recorded many times. J is TRBJ1-4 and V is TRBV5-4, with D hard to call. V lost 2 bases, J lost 4 bases, and 0 bases lay in between. Germline CDR1 reads SGHNT; CDR2 reads YYREEE (reference sequence). This CDR3 spans 11 amino acids. The CDR3 loop is CASSFNEKLFF. The CDR3 region has the DNA TGTGCCAGCAGCTTTAATGAAAAACTGTTTTTT.

Many counts were recorded for this clonotype. The J gene is TRBJ1-1, the V gene TRBV20-1; possibly TRBD1 for D (5 bases). CDR3 length: 14 residues. Germline lookup yields CDR1 DFQATT and CDR2 SNEGSKA (reference sequence). Trimming took off 5 bases at V and 0 bases at J, with 13 bases between the two ends. The CDR3 nucleotides read TGCAGTGCTGCGGGACGCCGGATGAACACTGAAGCTTTCTTT. This gives the protein CSAAGRRMNTEAFF.

This clonotype was observed at least ten times. The V and J genes are TRBV7-2 and TRBJ1-5; 9 nucleotides agree with TRBD1. V shed 0 bases, J shed 6 bases, and the junction held 6 bases outside the gene matches. Germline lookup yields CDR1 SGHTA and CDR2 FQGNSA. There are 16 residues in the CDR3. The CDR3 region has the DNA TGTGCCAGCAGCTTAGCGCTACACAGGGGGCGTCAGCCCCAGCATTTT. Translating gives CASSLALHRGRQPQHF.

This clonotype was detected ten times or more. This chain connects TRBV7-6 to TRBJ2-7; tentative D call: TRBD1 (5 bases). The CDR3 totals 13 residues. Per the germline V gene, CDR1 is SGHVS and CDR2 is FNYEAQ. The germline V and J ends were trimmed by 5 bases and 1 base, with 9 bases remaining between them. The CDR3 DNA reads TGTGCCAGCAGCAATGGGGCGTCCTACGAGCAGTACTTC. Protein product: CASSNGASYEQYF.

This clonotype was counted ten times or more. V gene TRBV9 combines with J gene TRBJ2-7, with TRBD1 as a possible D gene (6 bases). Germline-derived CDR1 and CDR2 are SGDLS and YYNGEE. The CDR3 runs 15 residues. The V end lost 3 bases, the J end lost 0 bases, and 13 bases lay between the germline ends. CDR3 nucleotides: TGTGCCAGCAGCGAAGGGGGATCGAGCTCCTACGAGCAGTACTTC. It specifies CASSEGGSSSYEQYF.

This clonotype was recorded at least ten times. V usage is TRBV20-1 and J usage is TRBJ1-5, with unresolved D. The CDR3 is 16 residues long. Germline V gene data show CDR1 as DFQATT and CDR2 as SNEGSKA (reference sequence). With 3 bases removed from V and 2 bases from J, the gap between germline ends came to 17 bases. The chain's CDR3 is CSARDPSLSGNQPQHF. The DNA of the CDR3 is TGCAGTGCTAGGGACCCCTCACTATCGGGCAATCAGCCCCAGCATTTT.

Comment on this clonotype: This may stem from a read error, because a much larger clone lies one nucleotide away. The chain uses TRBV5-1 and TRBJ2-7; D may match TRBD1 or TRBD2 (5 bases each). The CDR3 extends over 15 amino acids. Germline lookup yields CDR1 SGHRS and CDR2 YFSETQ. The CDR3 region has the DNA TGCGCCAGCAGCTTGGCTGGGACCCTTTCCTACGTGCAGTACTTC. It codes for CASSLAGTLSYVQYF.

This clonotype has a count of ten or more. The J gene is TRBJ2-6, the V gene TRBV7-9; D perhaps matches TRBD2 (5 bases). Germline V gives CDR1 SEHNR, CDR2 FQNEAQ (reference sequence). The CDR3 has 14 amino acids. The V and J ends lost 3 bases and 11 bases respectively, with 14 bases between them. The DNA for the CDR3 is TGTGCCAGCAGCTTTGGACTCCACCCAGACGTCCTGACTTTC. As protein: CASSFGLHPDVLTF.

In this sample, this clonotype turned up many times. V gene TRBV5-1 combines with J gene TRBJ1-1; perhaps TRBD1 as D (5 bases). CDR1 and CDR2 from the germline V gene are SGHRS and YFSETQ. V shed 0 bases and J shed 2 bases, with 20 bases lying between them. This CDR3 region has 18 residues. The CDR3 bases are TGCGCCAGCAGCTTGGAGGAACCAGGGATTCCTGGAAACACTGAAGCTTTCTTT. Its protein product is CASSLEEPGIPGNTEAFF.

In this sample, this clonotype turned up many times. The V call is TRBV12-3 or TRBV12-4, the J call TRBJ1-1; D is unresolved. The CDR3 sequence is 14 residues long. Trimming shortened V by 0 bases and J by 0 bases, and 5 bases separated the two germline ends. The CDR3 region is CASSLASMNTEAFF. Written as DNA, the CDR3 is TGTGCCAGCAGTTTAGCCAGTATGAACACTGAAGCTTTCTTT.

This clonotype was counted a single time. The CDR3 sequence: CASSAYGGSQGDETQYF. In nucleotides, the CDR3 is TGCGCCAGCAGCGCCTACGGAGGTTCCCAGGGCGATGAGACCCAGTACTTC. The J gene is TRBJ2-5, the V gene TRBV5-1; perhaps D is TRBD1 or TRBD2 (5 bases each). Germline V gene sequence: CDR1 SGHRS, CDR2 YFSETQ. This CDR3 is 17 amino acids long. Trimming cost V 4 bases and J 5 bases, with 24 bases left between them.

In this sample, this clonotype turned up many times. V and J are TRBV7-2 and TRBJ2-3; 10 nucleotides match TRBD1. This CDR3 has 16 residues. Germline CDR1 SGHTA, CDR2 FQGNSA. Trimming at V came to 5 bases and at J to 3 bases, leaving 8 bases not matched to a gene. DNA for the CDR3: TGTGCCAGCAGCACCTTGGGGGACAGGGGAACAGATACGCAGTATTTT. It translates to CASSTLGDRGTDTQYF.

V usage is TRBV4-1 and J usage is TRBJ1-2, with D unclear. The length of the CDR3 is 14 residues. V was pared by 2 bases and J by 4 bases, with 11 bases between. Germline assignment: CDR1 MGHRA and CDR2 YSYEKL. Written as DNA, the CDR3 is TGCGCCAGCAGCCAACAGGATTTTGGCTATGGCTACACCTTC. This encodes CASSQQDFGYGYTF.

In this sample, this clonotype turned up many times. This rearrangement joins TRBV12-3 or TRBV12-4 to TRBJ1-4, with 8 bases matching TRBD1. With V trimmed by 5 bases and J by 3 bases, 5 bases remained unmatched. The length of the CDR3 is 15 residues. In DNA, the CDR3 is TGTGCCAGCAGTCCCCACAGGGGGGCTAATGAAAAACTGTTTTTT. Its protein product is CASSPHRGANEKLFF.

This clonotype appeared many times. The rearrangement uses TRBV20-1 and TRBJ2-3, with D uncertain. The germline V and J ends were trimmed by 6 bases and 1 base, with 14 bases remaining between them. CDR3 length: 14 amino acids. Germline loops: CDR1 DFQATT, CDR2 SNEGSKA (reference sequence). This chain's CDR3 is CSAYRVAGTDTQYF. CDR3 coding DNA: TGCAGTGCCTATAGGGTCGCGGGCACAGATACGCAGTATTTT.